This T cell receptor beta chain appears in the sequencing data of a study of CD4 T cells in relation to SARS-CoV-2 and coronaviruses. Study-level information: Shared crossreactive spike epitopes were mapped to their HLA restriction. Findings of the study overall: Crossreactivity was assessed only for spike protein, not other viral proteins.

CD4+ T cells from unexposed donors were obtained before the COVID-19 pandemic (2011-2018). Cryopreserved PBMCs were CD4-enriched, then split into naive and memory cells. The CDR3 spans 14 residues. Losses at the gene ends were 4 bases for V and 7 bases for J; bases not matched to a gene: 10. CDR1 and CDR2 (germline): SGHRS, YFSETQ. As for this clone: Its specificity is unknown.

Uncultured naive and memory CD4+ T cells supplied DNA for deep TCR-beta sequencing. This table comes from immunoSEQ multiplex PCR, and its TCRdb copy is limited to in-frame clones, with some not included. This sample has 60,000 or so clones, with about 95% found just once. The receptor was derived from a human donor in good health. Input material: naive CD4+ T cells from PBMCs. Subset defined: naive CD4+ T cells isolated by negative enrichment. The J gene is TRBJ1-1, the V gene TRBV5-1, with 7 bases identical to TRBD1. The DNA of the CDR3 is TGCGCCAGCAGCCTCGAGGGGGCCGGGGTTGAAGCTTTCTTT. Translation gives CASSLEGAGVEAFF.